These 27 T cell receptor beta chains were all obtained from the same sample, sequenced in a study of blood T cell repertoires in COVID-19. The table came from immunoSEQ multiplex PCR; TCRdb's copy has only in-frame clones and leaves some out. The table includes around 80,000 clones, more than 85% detected once. Sequences were obtained from peripheral blood. The receptors here all came from a man older than 75 with active or convalescent COVID-19.

The gene calls are TRBV4-1 and TRBJ1-3, with D perhaps TRBD1 (6 bases). The CDR3 consists of 17 residues. Germline V CDR1 and CDR2: MGHRA, YSYEKL. V lost 2 bases and J lost 0, with 14 bases in between. In nucleotides, the CDR3 is TGCGCCAGCAGCCAAAGCTCTACAGGGAACTCTGGAAACACCATATATTTT. It codes for CASSQSSTGNSGNTIYF.

V and J are TRBV3-1 (or the pseudogene TRBV3-2) and TRBJ2-5; D remains ambiguous. The germline gives CDR1 LGHDT, CDR2 YNNKEL (reference sequence). Trimming took off 2 bases at V and 3 bases at J, with 10 bases between the two ends. CDR3 length: 14 amino acids. The CDR3 loop is CASSQTLGEETQYF. The CDR3 DNA follows: TGTGCCAGCAGCCAAACGCTTGGAGAAGAGACCCAGTACTTC.

This sequence joins TRBV30 and TRBJ1-2; 7 bases fit TRBD1. This CDR3 is built from 13 residues. Looked up from germline, CDR1 is GTSNPN and CDR2 is SVGIG (reference sequence). V lost 3 bases and J lost 4; bases outside the gene matches: 5. The CDR3 sequence: CAWRGQLLYGYTF. The DNA for the CDR3 is TGTGCCTGGAGGGGACAGCTTCTCTATGGCTACACCTTC.

The V gene is TRBV28, the J gene TRBJ2-2, with D perhaps matching TRBD1 (5 bases). Germline V CDR1 and CDR2: MDHEN, SYDVKM. The CDR3 length is 13 residues. V was pared by 10 bases and J by 3 bases, with 12 bases between. This CDR3 reads CATLSGYTGELFF. CDR3 nucleotide sequence: TGTGCCACCCTATCAGGGTACACCGGGGAGCTGTTTTTT.

In this sample, this clone turned up a few times. The rearrangement joins TRBV7-6 to TRBJ1-5; a possible D gene is TRBD1 (5 bases). Trimming removed 4 bases at V and 4 bases at J, with 14 bases between. The germline V gene encodes CDR1 SGHVS and CDR2 FNYEAQ. CDR3 length: 15 amino acids. This chain's CDR3 is CASSSGLGGNQPQHF. The DNA of the CDR3 is TGTGCCAGCAGCTCGGGACTTGGTGGGAATCAGCCCCAGCATTTT.

This clone came up once. The chain recombines TRBV7-9 with TRBJ2-7, with TRBD2 as a possible D gene (6 bases). Germline V gene sequence: CDR1 SEHNR, CDR2 FQNEAQ (reference sequence). Trimming took 0 bases from V and 5 from J, leaving 11 bases between them. This CDR3 is built from 14 residues. The CDR3 protein is CASSLARGWNEQYV. In DNA, the CDR3 is TGTGCCAGCAGCTTAGCGCGGGGTTGGAACGAGCAGTACGTC.

J is TRBJ1-4 and V is TRBV2, with D unresolved. Trimming pared 2 bases from V and 8 bases from J, leaving 15 bases between. CDR3 size: 15 residues. The germline gives CDR1 SNHLY, CDR2 FYNNEI. CDR3: CASSEREAAREKLFF. The CDR3, as DNA: TGTGCCAGCAGTGAACGAGAGGCGGCGAGGGAAAAACTGTTTTTT.

The chain recombines TRBV28 with TRBJ2-3; D is possibly TRBD1 (5 bases). Deletions cut 4 bases from V and 7 bases from J, with 15 bases between. CDR1 MDHEN and CDR2 SYDVKM come from the germline V gene. The CDR3 is 14 amino acids. As DNA, the CDR3 is TGTGCCAGCAGTTCAGGAGTGGGGCAAAATACGCAGTATTTT. This sequence encodes CASSSGVGQNTQYF.

The gene calls are TRBV5-1 and TRBJ2-3; D unclear. Trimming cost V 7 bases and J 1 base, with 10 bases left between them. The germline V gene has CDR1 SGHRS and CDR2 YFSETQ. This CDR3 comprises 13 residues. The CDR3 nucleotides read TGCGCCAGCGCACAAGTCGGCACAGATACGCAGTATTTT. Amino acids: CASAQVGTDTQYF.

This chain joins TRBV7-9 and TRBJ1-5; TRBD1 agrees at 8 bases. The CDR3 is 13 residues long. Germline loops: CDR1 SEHNR, CDR2 FQNEAQ (reference sequence). V dropped 5 bases and J dropped 9; count of bases not matched to a gene: 6. CDR3 coding DNA: TGTGCCAGCAGCAGGGGACAGGTCTGGCCCCAGCATTTT. It is translated as CASSRGQVWPQHF. The full variable domain, rest sourced from reference TRBV7-9 and TRBJ1-5, is DTGVSQNPRHKITKRGQNVTFRCDPISEHNRLYWYRQTLGQGPEFLTYFQNEAQLEKSRLLSDRFSAERPKGSFSTLEIQRTEQGDSAMYLCASSRGQVWPQHFGDGTRLSIL.

The chain recombines TRBV21-1 with TRBJ2-7; TRBD1 is taken as the D call from the table, unchecked against the DNA. TRBV21-1 is assigned pseudogene status. The CDR3 is 14 amino acids. This CDR3 is CASSKDLGLHEQYV. CDR3 nucleotides: TGTGCCAGCAGCAAAGATCTGGGGCTCCACGAGCAGTACGTC.

Comments on this clone: A read error may produce the germline difference seen at one junction end. The chain is built from TRBV3-1 (or the pseudogene TRBV3-2) and TRBJ2-3; TRBD2 agrees at 10 bases. This CDR3 has 18 amino acids. Germline values: CDR1 LGHDT, CDR2 YNNKEL (reference sequence). Here the CDR3 reads CASSFVGSGGFREDAQYF. CDR3 coding DNA: TGTGCCAGCAGCTTCGTGGGTAGCGGGGGGTTTCGGGAAGATGCGCAGTATTTT.

The chain combines TRBV5-4 with TRBJ1-2; tentatively, D is TRBD1 (6 bases). The length of the CDR3 is 15 residues. V lost 6 bases, J lost 2 bases, and 17 bases lay in between. The germline CDR1 and CDR2 sequences are SGHNT and YYREEE (reference sequence). CDR3 bases: TGTGCCAGCAACCTACAGGGACGGGACAACTATGGCTACACCTTC. This encodes CASNLQGRDNYGYTF.

This clone was seen only a few times. The chain recombines TRBV14 with TRBJ2-5, with D possibly being TRBD2 (5 bases). The germline V gene encodes CDR1 SGHDN and CDR2 FVKESK. V was pared by 0 bases and J by 5 bases, with 19 bases between. This CDR3 has 17 amino acids. CDR3 loop: CASSQDIEGWRRETQYF. The CDR3 DNA sequence: TGTGCCAGCAGCCAAGATATTGAGGGATGGAGGAGGGAGACCCAGTACTTC.

V and J are TRBV30 and TRBJ1-1; D unclear. Germline CDR1 reads GTSNPN; CDR2 reads SVGIG (reference sequence). The V end lost 5 bases, the J end lost 3 bases, and 7 bases lay between the germline ends. The CDR3 spans 11 residues. This CDR3 reads CAWSSDTEAFF. Written as DNA, the CDR3 is TGTGCCTGGTCGTCGGACACTGAAGCTTTCTTT.

The chain carries TRBV6-5 and TRBJ1-1; D unclear. Germline-derived CDR1 and CDR2 are MNHEY and SVGAGI. V was clipped by 2 bases and J by 4 bases, with 14 bases between them. The CDR3 contains 15 residues. This chain's CDR3 is CASSYRDMLGTEAFF. CDR3 DNA sequence: TGTGCCAGCAGTTACCGAGACATGTTGGGCACTGAAGCTTTCTTT.

CDR3 coding DNA: TGTGCCACCTCACAGGGGGCGAGTGGCTACACCTTC. Residues: CATSQGASGYTF. This chain uses TRBV19 with TRBJ1-2, with 9 bases identical to TRBD1. This CDR3 region has 12 residues. V lost 10 bases, J lost 7 bases, and 7 bases stayed unmatched. Germline assignment: CDR1 LNHDA and CDR2 SQIVND (reference sequence).

The chain carries TRBV7-2 and TRBJ2-1, with D perhaps matching TRBD2 (5 bases). V lost 1 base and J 1 base, leaving 8 bases between the germline ends. The CDR3 covers 15 residues. Germline V lookup: CDR1 SGHTA, CDR2 FQGNSA. In DNA form, the CDR3 reads TGTGCCAGCAGCTTAGTCAGGAGGTCCTACAATGAGCAGTTCTTC. Protein sequence: CASSLVRRSYNEQFF.

The V and J genes are TRBV20-1 and TRBJ2-1; 9 bases line up with TRBD1. This CDR3 has 14 residues. After removal of 3 bases from V and 6 bases from J, the junction contained 6 bases not matched to a gene. CDR1 and CDR2 from the germline V gene are DFQATT and SNEGSKA (reference sequence). The CDR3, as DNA: TGCAGTGCTAGTCAGACAGGGGGAGGCAATGAGCAGTTCTTC. Translated: CSASQTGGGNEQFF.

This clone was seen a single time. CDR3 region: CASSSRDRAGGYTF. The DNA for the CDR3 is TGTGCCAGCAGCAGCCGGGACAGGGCGGGTGGCTACACCTTC. V gene TRBV5-8 combines with J gene TRBJ1-2; 9 bases align to TRBD1. The junction had 8 bases not matched to a gene; V was cut back by 4 bases and J by 7 bases. Looked up from germline, CDR1 is SGHTS and CDR2 is YDEGEE. This CDR3 spans 14 amino acids.

This chain joins TRBV28 and TRBJ1-1, with 9 bases fitting TRBD1. V lost 7 bases, J lost 4 bases, and 7 bases stayed unmatched. CDR1 and CDR2 (germline): MDHEN, SYDVKM. CDR3 length equals 14 residues. The CDR3 bases are TGTGCCAGCAAACCCGGGACAGGGTTCACTGAAGCTTTCTTT. It yields the protein CASKPGTGFTEAFF.

The chain couples TRBV24-1 to TRBJ2-5; D not resolved. The ends were cut back, 5 bases at V and 2 bases at J, with 8 bases in the middle. This CDR3 spans 13 amino acids. Looked up from germline, CDR1 is KGHDR and CDR2 is SFDVKD. This CDR3 is CATSVRSQETQYF. For the CDR3, the DNA is TGTGCCACCAGTGTACGCAGTCAAGAGACCCAGTACTTC.

The rearrangement links TRBV7-8 to TRBJ1-4; no firm D call. CDR1 is SGHVS and CDR2 is FQNEAQ in the germline V gene. V lost 6 bases to trimming and J lost 0 bases, with 17 bases between them. There are 17 residues in the CDR3. The CDR3 region is CASRPSRGRPTNEKLFF. The CDR3 DNA follows: TGTGCCAGCAGACCCAGCCGGGGTCGACCAACTAATGAAAAACTGTTTTTT.

The chain's CDR3 is CASSRDRQETQYF. The CDR3 region has the DNA TGTGCCAGCAGCCGGGACAGGCAAGAGACCCAGTACTTC. This chain connects TRBV3-1 (or the pseudogene TRBV3-2) to TRBJ2-5; 8 positions match TRBD1. J was trimmed by 2 bases and V by 4 bases; bases with no gene match: 0. The CDR3 has 13 amino acids. CDR1 is LGHDT and CDR2 is YNNKEL in the germline V gene (reference sequence).

This chain connects TRBV30 to TRBJ2-1; maybe TRBD2 (7 bases). The CDR3 is 17 residues long. Trimming removed 0 bases at V and 4 bases at J, with 19 bases between. Germline V lookup: CDR1 GTSNPN, CDR2 SVGIG (reference sequence). The CDR3 sequence: CAWSVSLSRGQYNEQFF. The CDR3 nucleotides read TGTGCCTGGAGTGTAAGTTTGTCGCGGGGGCAATACAATGAGCAGTTCTTC. Together with reference TRBV30 and TRBJ2-1, the CDR3 gives the full variable domain: SQTIHQWPATLVQPVGSPLSLECTVEGTSNPNLYWYRQAAGRGLQLLFYSVGIGQISSEVPQNLSASRPQDRQFILSSKKLLLSDSGFYLCAWSVSLSRGQYNEQFFGPGTRLTVL.

This clone came up once. The chain links TRBV5-1 to TRBJ1-6; D is uncertain. V gave up 3 bases and J gave up 16 bases, with 17 bases separating them. Germline V gene data show CDR1 as SGHRS and CDR2 as YFSETQ. CDR3 length: 13 residues. This CDR3 reads CASSWSDGASLHF. The CDR3 DNA is TGCGCCAGCAGCTGGAGTGACGGCGCATCTCTCCACTTT.

The chain couples TRBV19 to TRBJ2-3; TRBD2 might be the D (6 bases). This CDR3 comprises 18 residues. Germline CDR1 and CDR2: LNHDA and SQIVND (reference sequence). The V gene lost 1 base and the J gene lost 4 bases, with 21 bases spanning the gap. The CDR3 region has the DNA TGTGCCAGTAGTATAGTCACCTACGAAAGCGGGCGAGCAGATACGCAGTATTTT. Translating it yields CASSIVTYESGRADTQYF. The full variable domain, in which reference TRBV19 and TRBJ2-3 provide the parts outside the CDR3, is DGGITQSPKYLFRKEGQNVTLSCEQNLNHDAMYWYRQDPGQGLRLIYYSQIVNDFQKGDIAEGYSVSREKKESFPLTVTSAQKNPTAFYLCASSIVTYESGRADTQYFGPGTRLTVL.